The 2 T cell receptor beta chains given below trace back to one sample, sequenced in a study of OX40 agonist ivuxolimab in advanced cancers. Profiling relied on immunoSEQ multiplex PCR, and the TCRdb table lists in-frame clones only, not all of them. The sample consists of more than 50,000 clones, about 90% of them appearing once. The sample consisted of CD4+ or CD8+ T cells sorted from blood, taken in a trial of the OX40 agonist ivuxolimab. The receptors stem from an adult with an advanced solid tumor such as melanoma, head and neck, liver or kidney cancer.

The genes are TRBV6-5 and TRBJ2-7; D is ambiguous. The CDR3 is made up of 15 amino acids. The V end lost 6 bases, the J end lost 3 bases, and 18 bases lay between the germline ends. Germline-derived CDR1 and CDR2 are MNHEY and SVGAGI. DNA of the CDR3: TGTGCCAGCAGCCCCTCCGAGACGCACAGCTACGAGCAGTACTTC. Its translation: CASSPSETHSYEQYF.

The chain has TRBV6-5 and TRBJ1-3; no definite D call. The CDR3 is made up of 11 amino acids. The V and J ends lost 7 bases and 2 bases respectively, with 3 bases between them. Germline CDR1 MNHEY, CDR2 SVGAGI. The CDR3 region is CASITGNTIYF. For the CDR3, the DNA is TGTGCCAGCATAACTGGAAACACCATATATTTT.